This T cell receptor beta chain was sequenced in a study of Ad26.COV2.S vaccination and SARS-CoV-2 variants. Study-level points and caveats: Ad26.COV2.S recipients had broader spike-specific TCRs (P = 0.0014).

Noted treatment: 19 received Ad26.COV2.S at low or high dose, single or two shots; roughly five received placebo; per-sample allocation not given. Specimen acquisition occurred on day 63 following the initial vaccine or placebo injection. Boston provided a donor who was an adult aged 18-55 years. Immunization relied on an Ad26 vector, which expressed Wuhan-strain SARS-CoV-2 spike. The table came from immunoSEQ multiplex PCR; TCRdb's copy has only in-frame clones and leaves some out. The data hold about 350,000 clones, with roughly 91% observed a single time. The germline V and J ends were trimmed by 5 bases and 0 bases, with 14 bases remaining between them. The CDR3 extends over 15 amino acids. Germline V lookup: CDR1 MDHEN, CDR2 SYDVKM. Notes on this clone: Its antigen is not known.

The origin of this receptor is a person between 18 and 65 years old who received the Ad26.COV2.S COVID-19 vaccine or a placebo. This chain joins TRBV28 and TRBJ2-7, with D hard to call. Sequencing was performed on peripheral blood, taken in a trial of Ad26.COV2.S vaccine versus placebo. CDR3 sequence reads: CASSPTFTSSYEQYF. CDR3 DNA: TGTGCCAGCAGTCCGACCTTCACCAGCTCCTACGAGCAGTACTTC.